The 22 T cell receptor beta chains in this list originate from one sample, sequenced in a study of cytomegalovirus exposure and HLA in healthy donors (dated by TCRdb to 2016 to 2017). Library prep was done by the immunoSEQ multiplex PCR assay. TCRdb stores this immuneACCESS table with in-frame sequences only. Part of the clones is absent; in the studies checked, under half of the shortfall reflects unresolved V genes, and no reason is known for the rest. The sample has 55,000 to 75,000 clones on record, about 94% of them singletons. The ten largest clones represent roughly 4.4% of the sample. The material sequenced was PBMCs. These receptors originate from a man younger than 30 in good health and CMV-seropositive.

The CDR3 here is CASRTGGAPGELFF. CDR3 nucleotide sequence: TGTGCCAGCAGGACCGGGGGGGCCCCCGGGGAGCTGTTTTTT. The chain is built from TRBV13 and TRBJ2-2; 8 bases agree with TRBD2. V shed 6 bases and J 6 bases; nucleotides not matched to a gene: 6. Germline lookup yields CDR1 PRHDT and CDR2 FYEKMQ (reference sequence). The CDR3 contains 14 residues.

The V and J genes are TRBV5-8 and TRBJ2-1; possible D gene TRBD1, 5 bases. This CDR3 has 15 residues. Trimming left V 3 bases short and J 9 bases short, with 19 bases between. The germline gives CDR1 SGHTS, CDR2 YDEGEE. The CDR3 spells CASSYRQGYDSEQFF. CDR3 DNA sequence: TGTGCCAGCAGCTACCGGCAGGGATATGACAGTGAGCAGTTCTTC.

The chain has TRBV9 and TRBJ2-5; weak D call: TRBD1 (6 bases). V gave up 1 base and J gave up 4 bases, with 8 bases separating them. The CDR3 covers 13 residues. Germline lookup yields CDR1 SGDLS and CDR2 YYNGEE. CDR3 residues: CASSVTGRETQYF. DNA of the CDR3: TGTGCCAGCAGCGTAACAGGGAGAGAGACCCAGTACTTC.

This chain uses TRBV28 with TRBJ2-7, with a possible D match to TRBD2 (5 bases). CDR3 length: 16 residues. V was trimmed by 4 bases and J by 2 bases, leaving 18 bases between them. In germline, CDR1 is MDHEN, CDR2 SYDVKM. This CDR3 is CASSSVGEGNPYEQYF. The CDR3 DNA sequence: TGTGCCAGCAGTTCAGTCGGGGAAGGCAACCCCTACGAGCAGTACTTC.

The chain couples TRBV7-3 to TRBJ2-3, with TRBD1 matching over 7 bases. Trimming cost V 5 bases and J 0 bases; bases outside gene matches: 2. Germline V gene data show CDR1 as SGHTA and CDR2 as FQGTGA. This CDR3 contains 14 residues. Here the CDR3 reads CASSQTGSTDTQYF. CDR3 coding DNA: TGTGCCAGCAGCCAGACAGGGAGCACAGATACGCAGTATTTT.

The V gene is TRBV2, the J gene TRBJ2-7; D not certain. Trimming took 5 bases from V and 5 from J, leaving 10 bases between them. The germline CDR1 and CDR2 sequences are SNHLY and FYNNEI. This CDR3 is built from 12 residues. The CDR3 nucleotides read TGTGCCAGCAGTATGAAGCAGGACGAGCAGTACTTC. Residues: CASSMKQDEQYF.

This sequence joins TRBV9 and TRBJ2-1; 7 positions agree with TRBD2. The CDR3 runs to 17 residues. Losses at the gene ends were 0 bases for V and 5 bases for J; bases not matched to a gene: 11. The germline V gene encodes CDR1 SGDLS and CDR2 YYNGEE. The CDR3 nucleotides are TGTGCCAGCAGCGTAGGGGTAGGGGAGGGCCTTAACAATGAGCAGTTCTTC. It is translated as CASSVGVGEGLNNEQFF. The complete variable domain, with remaining parts taken from reference TRBV9 and TRBJ2-1, reads DSGVTQTPKHLITATGQRVTLRCSPRSGDLSVYWYQQSLDQGLQFLIQYYNGEERAKGNILERFSAQQFPDLHSELNLSSLELGDSALYFCASSVGVGEGLNNEQFFGPGTRLTVL.

As to this clone: This specimen includes other DNA sequences encoding the same CDR3. This chain links TRBV5-8 with TRBJ2-7; 11 bases match TRBD2. The germline V gene has CDR1 SGHTS and CDR2 YDEGEE. The CDR3 contains 17 residues. V shed 4 bases, J shed 4 bases, and the junction held 13 bases outside the gene matches. CDR3 bases: TGTGCCAGCAGCACAATCTCGACTAGCGGGGTACGGTACGAGCAGTACTTC. It is translated as CASSTISTSGVRYEQYF. Supplemented by reference TRBV5-8 and TRBJ2-7, the full variable domain reads EAGVTQSPTHLIKTRGQQATLRCSPISGHTSVYWYQQALGLGLQFLLWYDEGEERNRGNFPPRFSGRQFPNYSSELNVNALELEDSALYLCASSTISTSGVRYEQYFGPGTRLTVT.

The chain employs TRBV5-1 and TRBJ2-7, with 9 bases identical to TRBD1. Losses at the gene ends were 5 bases for V and 1 base for J; bases not matched to a gene: 7. The germline V gene has CDR1 SGHRS and CDR2 YFSETQ. The CDR3 covers 15 residues. The CDR3 DNA sequence: TGCGCCAGCAGGAGACAGGGGGGCTATTCCTACGAGCAGTACTTC. The encoded protein is CASRRQGGYSYEQYF.

The rearrangement uses TRBV7-3 and TRBJ2-3; 7 nucleotides align to TRBD2. CDR1 and CDR2 (germline): SGHTA, FQGTGA. The CDR3 length is 16 residues. The V and J ends lost 5 bases and 0 bases, in that order; junction bases with no gene match: 8. CDR3 region: CASSRSSGKSTDTQYF. The CDR3 DNA sequence: TGTGCCAGCAGCCGTTCCAGCGGGAAAAGCACAGATACGCAGTATTTT.

This clone was observed a single time. The chain combines TRBV27 with TRBJ1-5; TRBD1 matches 7 bases. Trimming cost V 6 bases and J 3 bases; bases outside gene matches: 8. Germline V CDR1 and CDR2: MNHEY, SMNVEV (reference sequence). The CDR3 length is 15 residues. The CDR3 region is CASRSIGTDNQPQHF. In DNA, the CDR3 is TGTGCCAGCAGGTCGATAGGGACAGACAATCAGCCCCAGCATTTT.

The genes are TRBV6-5 and TRBJ2-7; a weak D match, TRBD1 (5 bases). Germline CDR1 reads MNHEY; CDR2 reads SVGAGI. Trimming removed 6 bases at V and 2 bases at J, with 8 bases between. CDR3 size: 12 residues. CDR3 nucleotide sequence: TGTGCCAGCAGGCAGGGCCCCTACGAGCAGTACTTC. As protein: CASRQGPYEQYF.

This chain uses TRBV28 with TRBJ1-2; D gene uncertain. V lost 7 bases and J lost 0, with 9 bases in between. The germline CDR1 and CDR2 sequences are MDHEN and SYDVKM. CDR3 length equals 13 residues. The chain's CDR3 is CASNGGSNYGYTF. CDR3 bases: TGTGCCAGCAACGGCGGGTCTAACTATGGCTACACCTTC.

The genes are TRBV6-5 and TRBJ2-1; 9 bases align to TRBD2. Germline assignment: CDR1 MNHEY and CDR2 SVGAGI. After removal of 6 bases from V and 5 bases from J, the junction contained 8 bases not matched to a gene. This CDR3 region has 15 residues. The CDR3 loop is CASSPARLADNEQFF. CDR3 bases: TGTGCCAGCAGCCCGGCCCGACTAGCGGACAATGAGCAGTTCTTC.

The genes are TRBV27 and TRBJ2-3; D is possibly TRBD1 (6 bases). The germline CDR1 and CDR2 sequences are MNHEY and SMNVEV (reference sequence). There are 16 residues in the CDR3. V lost 1 base and J lost 3, with 14 bases in between. The CDR3: CASSLLGGVGTDTQYF. In nucleotides, the CDR3 is TGTGCCAGCAGTTTATTAGGGGGAGTGGGGACAGATACGCAGTATTTT.

This chain links TRBV27 with TRBJ1-1; no reliable D call. V lost 8 bases, J lost 1 base, and 11 bases lay in between. The CDR3 consists of 13 residues. CDR1 is MNHEY, CDR2 SMNVEV, per germline (reference sequence). The CDR3 here is CASQLQANTEAFF. The CDR3 DNA is TGTGCCAGCCAATTGCAGGCGAACACTGAAGCTTTCTTT.

The J gene is TRBJ2-7, the V gene TRBV10-3; 8 positions agree with TRBD2. V lost 0 bases and J lost 5; bases outside the gene matches: 3. The CDR3 is made up of 14 amino acids. CDR1 and CDR2 (germline): ENHRY, SYGVKD. The CDR3 spells CAISESAGGHEQYF. Written as DNA, the CDR3 is TGTGCCATCAGTGAGTCGGCGGGGGGACACGAGCAGTACTTC.

The rearrangement joins TRBV15 to TRBJ2-1, with TRBD2 identical over 10 bases. This CDR3 is built from 14 residues. V dropped 8 bases and J dropped 15; count of bases not matched to a gene: 16. Per the germline V gene, CDR1 is LNHNV and CDR2 is YYDKDF (reference sequence). The CDR3, as DNA: TGTGCCACCTCGGGGGTAGCGGGAGGACCTAGAGCGTTCTTC. Translation gives CATSGVAGGPRAFF.

The V call is TRBV9, the J call TRBJ2-1, with D maybe TRBD2 (5 bases). CDR1 is SGDLS and CDR2 is YYNGEE in the germline V gene. CDR3 length equals 13 residues. V lost 5 bases and J 5 bases, leaving 11 bases between the germline ends. The CDR3 is CASSLGLDNEQFF. Written as DNA, the CDR3 is TGTGCCAGCAGTCTCGGACTCGACAATGAGCAGTTCTTC.

This clone was recorded only once. The V and J genes are TRBV11-2 and TRBJ2-3, with no clear D. This CDR3 contains 15 residues. Germline V CDR1 and CDR2: SGHAT, FQNNGV. V was trimmed by 1 base and J by 0 bases, leaving 8 bases between them. The CDR3 coding sequence is TGTGCCAGCAGCTTAGCGAGTACTAGCACAGATACGCAGTATTTT. Its protein is CASSLASTSTDTQYF.

The V and J genes are TRBV5-6 and TRBJ2-5; no reliable D call. The CDR3 is 13 residues long. V lost 2 bases to trimming and J lost 2 bases, with 7 bases between them. Looked up from germline, CDR1 is SGHDT and CDR2 is YYEEEE. The CDR3 sequence: CASSLLVQETQYF. The CDR3 region has the DNA TGTGCCAGCAGCTTATTAGTTCAAGAGACCCAGTACTTC.

The chain carries TRBV5-6 and TRBJ2-7; tentatively, D is TRBD1 (6 bases). The CDR3 runs 14 residues. V was shortened by 0 bases and J by 3 bases, with 10 bases between the two germline ends. CDR1 is SGHDT, CDR2 YYEEEE, per germline. DNA of the CDR3: TGTGCCAGCAGCTTGGACAGGGCTTTCTACGAGCAGTACTTC. Amino acids: CASSLDRAFYEQYF.